The clone carrying this T cell receptor (beta chain) was detected a few times. This may stem from a read error, because a much larger clone lies one nucleotide away. The investigators made TCR beta cDNA from 500 ng total RNA, using a constant-region primer. Each TCR beta library was derived from three nested multiplex PCR rounds that employed slightly modified ARM-PCR. TRBV1-TRBV30 forward and Cbeta reverse primers drove the first two approximately 10-cycle rounds. Via MiXCR, TCRdb re-called the multiplex PCR reads, giving one row per CDR3 protein. Among 90,000 to 150,000 distinct CDR3 sequences, about two thirds were seen once, and the ten largest hold 8% to 9%. These data are taken from a study of tumor-infiltrating lymphocytes in primary liver carcinoma. Both RNA and DNA were isolated together from around 20-30 mg of bulk tissue that had not been sorted. The CDR3 covers 15 residues. Germline V lookup: CDR1 MNHNS, CDR2 SASEGT.

The rearrangement links TRBV6-1 to TRBJ1-3; D might be TRBD1 (6 bases). This receptor was obtained from a woman in her sixties with primary liver carcinoma and hepatitis B virus infection. The specimen sequenced was tumor-adjacent normal liver tissue. The CDR3 sequence is CACQTGSLSGNTIHF. The CDR3 coding sequence is TGTGCCTGCCAGACAGGCTCCCTCTCTGGAAACACCATACATTTT.